This record looks at one T cell receptor beta chain sequence and its context. The target antigen is unknown. These data belong to a study of OX40 agonist ivuxolimab in advanced cancers. Findings and limits, study-wide: Both CD4+ and CD8+ T cell populations in blood had undergone clonal expansion by week 6 at 0.1 to 3.0 mg/kg.

The data were produced by immunoSEQ multiplex PCR, yet TCRdb's version contains in-frame clones alone and is incomplete. The sample includes some 83,000 clones, about 89% of them seen just once. The sample in question was CD4+ or CD8+ T cells sorted from blood, obtained in a trial of the OX40 agonist ivuxolimab. This receptor was identified in an adult with an advanced solid tumor such as melanoma, head and neck, liver or kidney cancer.

DNA of the CDR3: TGTGCCAGCAGCGTAGGAACGGGGGATCAGCCCCAGCATTTT. This translates into CASSVGTGDQPQHF. The chain links TRBV9 to TRBJ1-5; possibly TRBD1 for D (5 bases). Trimming pared 0 bases from V and 5 bases from J, leaving 9 bases between. In germline, CDR1 is SGDLS, CDR2 YYNGEE. CDR3 length: 14 residues.